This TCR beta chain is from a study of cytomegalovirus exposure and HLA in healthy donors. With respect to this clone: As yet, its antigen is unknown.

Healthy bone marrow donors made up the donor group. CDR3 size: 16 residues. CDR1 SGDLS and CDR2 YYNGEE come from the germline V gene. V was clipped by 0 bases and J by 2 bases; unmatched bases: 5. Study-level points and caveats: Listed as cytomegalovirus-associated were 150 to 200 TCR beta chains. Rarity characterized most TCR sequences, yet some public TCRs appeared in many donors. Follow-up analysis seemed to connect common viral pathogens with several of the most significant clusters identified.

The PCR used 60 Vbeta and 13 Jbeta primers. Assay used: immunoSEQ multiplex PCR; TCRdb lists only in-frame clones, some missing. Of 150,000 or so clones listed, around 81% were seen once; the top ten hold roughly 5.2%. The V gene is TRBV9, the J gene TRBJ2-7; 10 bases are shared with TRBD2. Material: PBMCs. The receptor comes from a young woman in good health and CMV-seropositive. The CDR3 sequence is CASSVEGSGGAYEQYF. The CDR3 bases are TGTGCCAGCAGCGTAGAGGGGAGCGGGGGGGCCTACGAGCAGTACTTC. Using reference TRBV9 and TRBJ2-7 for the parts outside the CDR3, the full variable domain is DSGVTQTPKHLITATGQRVTLRCSPRSGDLSVYWYQQSLDQGLQFLIQYYNGEERAKGNILERFSAQQFPDLHSELNLSSLELGDSALYFCASSVEGSGGAYEQYFGPGTRLTVT.